These 14 T cell receptor beta chains came from one sample sequenced in a study of OX40 agonist ivuxolimab in advanced cancers. Clones were read by immunoSEQ multiplex PCR, and TCRdb kept only the in-frame ones, dropping some. This table has over 80,000 clones, less than 90% appearing once. The specimen was CD4+ or CD8+ T cells sorted from blood, collected in a trial of the OX40 agonist ivuxolimab. The receptor set was obtained from an adult with an advanced solid tumor such as melanoma, head and neck, liver or kidney cancer.

V is TRBV19 and J is TRBJ1-2; D gene unclear. Germline CDR1 and CDR2: LNHDA and SQIVND (reference sequence). Trimming stripped 1 base from V and 2 bases from J, with 11 bases between. CDR3 size: 15 residues. The chain's CDR3 is CASSIGRRQNYGYTF. CDR3 bases: TGTGCCAGTAGTATAGGGCGGAGGCAGAACTATGGCTACACCTTC.

This rearrangement joins TRBV10-3 to TRBJ2-5, with TRBD2 matching 13 bases. V shed 4 bases and J 3 bases; nucleotides not matched to a gene: 5. The germline CDR1 and CDR2 sequences are ENHRY and SYGVKD. The CDR3 covers 16 residues. The CDR3 DNA reads TGTGCCATCAGTGGGTGGACTAGCGGGGGAGAAGAGACCCAGTACTTC. Translation gives CAISGWTSGGEETQYF.

The V call is TRBV19, the J call TRBJ1-5; D is ambiguous. The CDR3 loop spans 13 amino acids. Germline-derived CDR1 and CDR2 are LNHDA and SQIVND (reference sequence). V shed 4 bases and J shed 4 bases, with 8 bases lying between them. CDR3 sequence reads: CASSKQINQPQHF. CDR3 sequence (DNA): TGTGCCAGTAGTAAACAAATAAATCAGCCCCAGCATTTT.

Only one count was recorded for this clone. The chain is built from TRBV5-1 and TRBJ1-1; no clear D gene. The CDR3 totals 13 residues. V shed 4 bases and J shed 4 bases, with 11 bases lying between them. Looked up from germline, CDR1 is SGHRS and CDR2 is YFSETQ. The CDR3 nucleotides read TGCGCCAGCAGCCCCCGGGTGGGCACTGAAGCTTTCTTT. Translating gives CASSPRVGTEAFF. The full variable domain, rest sourced from reference TRBV5-1 and TRBJ1-1, is KAGVTQTPRYLIKTRGQQVTLSCSPISGHRSVSWYQQTPGQGLQFLFEYFSETQRNKGNFPGRFSGRQFSNSRSEMNVSTLELGDSALYLCASSPRVGTEAFFGQGTRLTVV.

The chain combines TRBV18 with TRBJ1-5; D is ambiguous. From germline, CDR1 is KGHSH and CDR2 LQKENI. Trimming pared 2 bases from V and 0 bases from J, leaving 2 bases between. CDR3 length: 13 residues. This CDR3 reads CASSPGSNQPQHF. CDR3 sequence (DNA): TGTGCCAGCTCACCAGGTAGCAATCAGCCCCAGCATTTT.

This rearrangement joins TRBV30 to TRBJ1-4; 7 bases are a match to TRBD1. Germline CDR1 GTSNPN, CDR2 SVGIG (reference sequence). The CDR3 is 14 residues long. J gave up 4 bases and V 2 bases, and 4 bases lay outside the gene matches. Written as DNA, the CDR3 is TGTGCCTGGAGTCGGGGACAGCATAATGAAAAACTGTTTTTT. This encodes CAWSRGQHNEKLFF.

CDR3 sequence (DNA): TGTGCCAGTATGATGGGGGGCAATCAGCCCCAGCATTTT. Encoded protein: CASMMGGNQPQHF. The gene calls are TRBV19 and TRBJ1-5, with D maybe TRBD1 (5 bases). Looked up from germline, CDR1 is LNHDA and CDR2 is SQIVND (reference sequence). V was shortened by 7 bases and J by 2 bases, with 9 bases between the two germline ends. CDR3 size: 13 residues.

The DNA for the CDR3 is TGTGCCAGCTGGGACAGACGGGTAGCTTTCTTT. Translating it yields CASWDRRVAFF. This chain uses TRBV19 with TRBJ1-1, with 7 nucleotides matching TRBD1. This CDR3 has 11 residues. Germline loops: CDR1 LNHDA, CDR2 SQIVND (reference sequence). The V gene end was trimmed by 9 bases and the J gene end by 10 bases; junction bases not matched to a gene: 8. The full variable domain, its missing parts supplied by reference TRBV19 and TRBJ1-1, is DGGITQSPKYLFRKEGQNVTLSCEQNLNHDAMYWYRQDPGQGLRLIYYSQIVNDFQKGDIAEGYSVSREKKESFPLTVTSAQKNPTAFYLCASWDRRVAFFGQGTRLTVV.

The V call is TRBV7-2, the J call TRBJ1-5; weak D call: TRBD1 (6 bases). Germline CDR1 is SGHTA and CDR2 is FQGNSA. The CDR3 runs 13 residues. The germline V and J ends were trimmed by 5 bases and 8 bases, with 13 bases remaining between them. The CDR3 nucleotides are TGTGCCAGCAGCGGGCAGGGGAGAGAGCCCCAGCATTTT. This sequence encodes CASSGQGREPQHF.

This chain joins TRBV6-5 and TRBJ1-3, with 8 bases identical to TRBD1. With 5 bases clipped from V and 4 bases from J, the junction kept 4 bases outside the gene matches. This CDR3 comprises 14 residues. Looked up from germline, CDR1 is MNHEY and CDR2 is SVGAGI. CDR3 amino acids: CASSRQGSGNTIYF. CDR3 sequence (DNA): TGTGCCAGCAGTAGACAGGGGTCCGGAAACACCATATATTTT.

The chain combines TRBV15 with TRBJ1-2; D gene uncertain. The CDR3 covers 10 residues. Trimming took 8 bases from V and 3 from J, leaving 4 bases between them. Per the germline V gene, CDR1 is LNHNV and CDR2 is YYDKDF (reference sequence). CDR3 residues: CATRHYGYTF. The CDR3 bases are TGTGCCACCCGGCACTATGGCTACACCTTC.

This clone was counted once. This chain joins TRBV5-1 and TRBJ1-1; 7 bases fit TRBD1. This CDR3 is built from 15 residues. CDR1 and CDR2 from the germline V gene are SGHRS and YFSETQ. J was trimmed by 1 base and V by 4 bases; bases with no gene match: 7. The CDR3 DNA reads TGCGCCAGCAGCCTAACTCAGGGGGGGAACACTGAAGCTTTCTTT. Its translation: CASSLTQGGNTEAFF.

This clone appeared a few times. The rearrangement uses TRBV2 and TRBJ1-6; D might be TRBD1 (6 bases). Germline V CDR1 and CDR2: SNHLY, FYNNEI. Trimming left V 3 bases short and J 10 bases short, with 13 bases between. This CDR3 region has 14 residues. The DNA of the CDR3 is TGTGCCAGCAGTGATCAGGGGCGCATCTCACCCCTCCACTTT. Amino acid sequence: CASSDQGRISPLHF. Full variable domain (rest looked up from reference TRBV2 and TRBJ1-6): EPEVTQTPSHQVTQMGQEVILRCVPISNHLYFYWYRQILGQKVEFLVSFYNNEISEKSEIFDDQFSVERPDGSNFTLKIRSTKLEDSAMYFCASSDQGRISPLHFGNGTRLTVT.

The rearrangement uses TRBV5-1 and TRBJ2-2, with a tentative D call TRBD1 (5 bases). The V gene lost 1 base and the J gene lost 7 bases, with 14 bases spanning the gap. Germline V gene lookup returns CDR1 SGHRS and CDR2 YFSETQ. This CDR3 region has 15 residues. This CDR3 reads CASSLSGRVGGELFF. The CDR3 DNA reads TGCGCCAGCAGCTTGTCGGGCAGGGTCGGCGGGGAGCTGTTTTTT.